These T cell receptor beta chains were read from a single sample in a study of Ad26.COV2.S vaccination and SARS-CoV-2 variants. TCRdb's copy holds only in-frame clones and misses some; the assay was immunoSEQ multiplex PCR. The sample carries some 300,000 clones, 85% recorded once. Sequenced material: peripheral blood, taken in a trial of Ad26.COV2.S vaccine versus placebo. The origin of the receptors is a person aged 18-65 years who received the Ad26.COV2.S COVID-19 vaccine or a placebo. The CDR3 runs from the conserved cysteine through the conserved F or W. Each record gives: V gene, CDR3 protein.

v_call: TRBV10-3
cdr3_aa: CAISEANYGYTF

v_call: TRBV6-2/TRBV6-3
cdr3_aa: CASSPVPGRGSDEQFF

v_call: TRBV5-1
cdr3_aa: CASSLVVGGEQYF

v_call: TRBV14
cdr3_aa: CASSPPMGSHTDTQYF

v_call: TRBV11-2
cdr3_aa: CASSLRGLGNSPLHF

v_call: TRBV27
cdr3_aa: CASSSHPRNYEQYF

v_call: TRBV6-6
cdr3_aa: CASSYAAGGTNQPQHF

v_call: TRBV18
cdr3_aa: CASSPGQGPYEQYF

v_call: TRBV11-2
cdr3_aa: CASSPRLNLTF

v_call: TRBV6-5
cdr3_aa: CASDGYTGELFF

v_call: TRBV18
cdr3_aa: CASSPINAEKLFF

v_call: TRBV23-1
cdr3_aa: CASSPGQSEAFF

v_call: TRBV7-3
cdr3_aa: CASSMGAGDLEQYF

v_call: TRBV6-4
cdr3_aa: CASSREGGLSNEQFF

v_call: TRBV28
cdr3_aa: CASTQGVQETQYF

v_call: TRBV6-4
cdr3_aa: CASSDSIRGGGYTF

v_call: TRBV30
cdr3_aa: CAWSVGGSYEQYF

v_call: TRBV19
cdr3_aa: CASRALDSSGANVLTF

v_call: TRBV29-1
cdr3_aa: CSGVAGGETQYF

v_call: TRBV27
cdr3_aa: CASRSNYGYTF

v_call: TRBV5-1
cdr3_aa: CASSLGGTRAGEKLFF

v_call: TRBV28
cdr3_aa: CASSPGSKSFIQYF

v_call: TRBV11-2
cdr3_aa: CASSLRGSTDTQYF

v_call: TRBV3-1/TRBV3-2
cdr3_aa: CASSQGTGEQPQHF

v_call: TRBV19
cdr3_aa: CASSITTSGGASADTQYF

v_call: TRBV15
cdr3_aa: CATSRGGSADTQYF

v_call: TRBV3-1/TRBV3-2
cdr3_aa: CASSPPGGLQPQHF

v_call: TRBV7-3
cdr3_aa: CASSPGRSYGYTF

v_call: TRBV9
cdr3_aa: CASSVLAGSTDTQYF

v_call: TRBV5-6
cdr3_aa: CASSWGQGTYNEQFF

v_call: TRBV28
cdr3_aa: CASGGLGQDEAFF

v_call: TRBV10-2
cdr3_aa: CASSELRGVGKTQYF

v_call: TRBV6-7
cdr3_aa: CASSYSRGGRSYEQYF

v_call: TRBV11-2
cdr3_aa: CASSLEGAGYTF

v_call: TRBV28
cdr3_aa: CASSLQGDKANYGYTF

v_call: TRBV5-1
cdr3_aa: CASSLGLAGASNTGELFF

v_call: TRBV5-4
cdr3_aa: CASSLEGQGTTEAFF

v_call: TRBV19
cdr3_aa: CASSIPPGKRASYEQYF

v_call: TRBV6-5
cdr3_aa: CASRQGLNTEAFF

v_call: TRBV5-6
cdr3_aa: CASRSGLAGEQETQYF

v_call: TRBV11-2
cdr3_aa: CASSLEYTEAFF

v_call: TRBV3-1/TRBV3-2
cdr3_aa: CASSQEYGGLAGGRETQYF

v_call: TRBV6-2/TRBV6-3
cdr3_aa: CASSGQGPEQFF

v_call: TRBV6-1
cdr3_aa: CASSETRYNEQFF

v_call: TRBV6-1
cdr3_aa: CASSEVSTITDTQYF

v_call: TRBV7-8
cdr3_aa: CASSGLAGGSSYNEQFF

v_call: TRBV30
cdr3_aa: CAWSVRQGANYGYTF

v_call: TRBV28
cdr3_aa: CASRRGTYEQYF

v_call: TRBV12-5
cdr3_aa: CASGLASSTQGVYEQYF

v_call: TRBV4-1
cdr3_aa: CASSQGDFNQPQHF

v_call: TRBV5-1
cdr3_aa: CASSLAGISEAFF

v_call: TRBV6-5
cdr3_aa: CASSYSAGNEKLFF

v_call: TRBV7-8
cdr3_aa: CASSLAGGADHYGYTF

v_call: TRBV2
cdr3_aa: CASSPQYSNQPQHF

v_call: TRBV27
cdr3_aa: CASSGGGQLLVPQYF

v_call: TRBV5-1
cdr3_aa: CASSLVAGGTDTQYF

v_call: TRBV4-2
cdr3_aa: CASSQPGQAPGELFF